Below are 14 T cell receptor beta chains sequenced from a single sample in a study. TCRdb analysed the RT-PCR reads with MiXCR anew, one entry per CDR3 protein. The sample carries 650,000 to 800,000 distinct CDR3 sequences, more than 13% recorded once. Sequenced sample: memory CD4+ T cells from blood. Receptors were obtained from a female donor in good health, serving as a healthy control.

This clonotype was seen a handful of times. This sequence joins TRBV4-3 and TRBJ2-2; D is perhaps TRBD2 (5 bases). The V gene's germline CDR1 is LGHNA and CDR2 YSLEER. Trimming left V 0 bases short and J 7 bases short, with 15 bases between. CDR3 length: 16 residues. The CDR3 loop reads CASSQDSHRAGGELFF. CDR3 in DNA: TGCGCCAGCAGCCAAGATAGCCACCGGGCGGGCGGGGAGCTGTTTTTT.

This chain joins TRBV12-3 or TRBV12-4 and TRBJ1-1; D remains ambiguous. This CDR3 comprises 13 residues. Trimming removed 2 bases from V and 7 bases from J, with 11 bases in between. The CDR3 protein is CASSLPPSIEAFF. The DNA for the CDR3 is TGTGCCAGCAGTTTACCTCCCTCTATTGAAGCTTTCTTT.

This clonotype was counted between two and nine times. The chain employs TRBV15 and TRBJ1-4, with 8 bases identical to TRBD1. CDR3 length: 15 amino acids. The germline CDR1 and CDR2 sequences are LNHNV and YYDKDF (reference sequence). J was trimmed by 8 bases and V by 1 base; bases with no gene match: 6. The CDR3 nucleotides are TGTGCCACCAGCAGAGGAGGACAGGGCGAAGAAAAACTGTTTTTT. This codes for CATSRGGQGEEKLFF.

V gene TRBV6-5 combines with J gene TRBJ2-2; a possible D gene is TRBD2 (6 bases). The CDR3 sequence is 15 residues long. V shed 0 bases and J shed 7 bases, with 12 bases lying between them. Germline CDR1 MNHEY, CDR2 SVGAGI. The DNA for the CDR3 is TGTGCCAGCAGTTACTCCCTTGGACTACACGGGGAGCTGTTTTTT. Residues: CASSYSLGLHGELFF.

The chain uses TRBV7-9 and TRBJ2-5, with TRBD1 matching over 9 bases. The germline gives CDR1 SEHNR, CDR2 FQNEAQ (reference sequence). The J segment lost 5 bases and the V segment lost 3 bases, leaving 7 bases of the junction unmatched. The CDR3 has 15 amino acids. CDR3 region: CASSLAHRGRETQYF. The CDR3 DNA sequence: TGTGCCAGCAGCTTGGCTCACAGGGGGCGGGAGACCCAGTACTTC. Full variable domain (missing parts from reference TRBV7-9 and TRBJ2-5): DTGVSQNPRHKITKRGQNVTFRCDPISEHNRLYWYRQTLGQGPEFLTYFQNEAQLEKSRLLSDRFSAERPKGSFSTLEIQRTEQGDSAMYLCASSLAHRGRETQYFGPGTRLLVL.

V is TRBV18 and J is TRBJ2-1, with no clear D. V lost 2 bases, J lost 12 bases, and 11 bases lay in between. The CDR3 spans 12 residues. CDR1 and CDR2 (germline): KGHSH, LQKENI. This CDR3 is CASSPEAGRQFF. The DNA of the CDR3 is TGTGCCAGCTCACCAGAGGCAGGCAGGCAGTTCTTC.

A few counts support this clonotype. V and J are TRBV5-1 and TRBJ2-1; 10 nucleotides match TRBD1. V dropped 1 base and J dropped 9; count of bases not matched to a gene: 7. The CDR3 has 15 amino acids. Germline V gene sequence: CDR1 SGHRS, CDR2 YFSETQ. CDR3 region: CASSLPRQGAAEQFF. Here the CDR3 DNA reads TGCGCCAGCAGCTTGCCCAGACAGGGGGCGGCTGAGCAGTTCTTC. The full variable domain, rest sourced from reference TRBV5-1 and TRBJ2-1, is KAGVTQTPRYLIKTRGQQVTLSCSPISGHRSVSWYQQTPGQGLQFLFEYFSETQRNKGNFPGRFSGRQFSNSRSEMNVSTLELGDSALYLCASSLPRQGAAEQFFGPGTRLTVL.

The CDR3 protein is CASSREGLAGETQYF. CDR3 sequence (DNA): TGCGCCAGCAGCAGAGAGGGACTAGCGGGGGAGACCCAGTACTTC. This chain links TRBV5-1 with TRBJ2-5; TRBD2 agrees at 13 bases. The ends lost 4 bases at V and 5 bases at J; junction bases unmatched: 5. The CDR3 runs to 15 residues. Per the germline V gene, CDR1 is SGHRS and CDR2 is YFSETQ. The full variable domain, in which reference TRBV5-1 and TRBJ2-5 provide the parts outside the CDR3, is KAGVTQTPRYLIKTRGQQVTLSCSPISGHRSVSWYQQTPGQGLQFLFEYFSETQRNKGNFPGRFSGRQFSNSRSEMNVSTLELGDSALYLCASSREGLAGETQYFGPGTRLLVL.

The rearrangement uses TRBV7-2 and TRBJ1-5, with D unresolved. The CDR3 contains 13 residues. Looked up from germline, CDR1 is SGHTA and CDR2 is FQGNSA. With 1 base removed from V and 6 bases from J, the gap between germline ends came to 7 bases. The CDR3 region has the DNA TGTGCCAGCAGCTTAGGAATGGCTCAGCCCCAGCATTTT. It translates to CASSLGMAQPQHF.

The sample holds a few counts of this clonotype. This rearrangement joins TRBV6-1 to TRBJ2-2; TRBD1 matches 9 bases. CDR1 is MNHNS and CDR2 is SASEGT in the germline V gene. V lost 5 bases and J lost 3; bases outside the gene matches: 4. The CDR3 has 15 residues. The CDR3 is CASSLDRGDTGELFF. The CDR3 DNA reads TGTGCCAGCAGTTTAGACAGGGGGGACACCGGGGAGCTGTTTTTT.

This clonotype was recorded a few times. The chain uses TRBV12-3 or TRBV12-4 and TRBJ1-1, with no clear D. The CDR3 extends over 13 amino acids. The ends were cut back, 7 bases at V and 4 bases at J, with 13 bases in the middle. CDR3 amino acids: CASTDLPGTEAFF. The CDR3 DNA reads as TGTGCCAGCACGGACCTGCCGGGCACTGAAGCTTTCTTT.

This clonotype was seen more than once but under ten times. J is TRBJ1-2 and V is TRBV3-1, with D unclear. Trimming stripped 10 bases from V and 1 base from J, with 13 bases between. This CDR3 contains 13 residues. CDR1 and CDR2 (germline): LGHDT, YNNKEL (reference sequence). The CDR3 nucleotides read TGTGCCACCTTGGACGCCCTTAACTATGGCTACACCTTC. Encoded protein: CATLDALNYGYTF.

CDR3 protein: CASSYSYPSTDTQYF. The CDR3 region has the DNA TGTGCCAGCAGTTACTCGTATCCTAGCACAGATACGCAGTATTTT. The V and J genes are TRBV6-6 and TRBJ2-3; no clear D gene. CDR1 is MNHNY, CDR2 SVGAGI, per germline (reference sequence). The V and J ends lost 0 bases and 0 bases respectively, with 7 bases between them. CDR3 length equals 15 residues.

There are many counts of this clonotype. V usage is TRBV20-1 and J usage is TRBJ2-7, with 10 bases lining up with TRBD2. The CDR3 totals 14 residues. V shed 4 bases, J shed 0 bases, and the junction held 3 bases outside the gene matches. CDR1 is DFQATT, CDR2 SNEGSKA, per germline (reference sequence). The CDR3 bases are TGCAGTGCTACCTTAGCGGGAGGCTCCTACGAGCAGTACTTC. Its protein product is CSATLAGGSYEQYF.